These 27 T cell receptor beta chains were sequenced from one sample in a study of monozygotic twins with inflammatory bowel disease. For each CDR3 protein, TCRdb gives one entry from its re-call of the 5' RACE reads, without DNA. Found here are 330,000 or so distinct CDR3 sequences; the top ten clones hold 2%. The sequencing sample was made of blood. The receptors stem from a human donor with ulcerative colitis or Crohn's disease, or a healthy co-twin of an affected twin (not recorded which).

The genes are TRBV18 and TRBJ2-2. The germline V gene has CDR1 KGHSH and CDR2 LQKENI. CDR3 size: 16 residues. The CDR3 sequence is CASSPRKRTNTGELFF.

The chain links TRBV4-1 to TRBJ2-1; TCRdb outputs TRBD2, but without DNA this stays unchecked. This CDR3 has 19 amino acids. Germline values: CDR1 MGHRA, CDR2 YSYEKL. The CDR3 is CASSQDEGLADYPDLEQFF.

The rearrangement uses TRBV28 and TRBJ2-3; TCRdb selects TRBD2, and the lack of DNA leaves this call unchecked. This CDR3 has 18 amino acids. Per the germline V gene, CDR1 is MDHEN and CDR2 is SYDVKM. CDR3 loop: CASSRVPYKGPGGDTQYF.

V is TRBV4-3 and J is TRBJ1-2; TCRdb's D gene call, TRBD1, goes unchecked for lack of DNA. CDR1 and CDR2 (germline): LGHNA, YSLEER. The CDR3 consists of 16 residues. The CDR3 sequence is CASSQDRGGTSYGYTF.

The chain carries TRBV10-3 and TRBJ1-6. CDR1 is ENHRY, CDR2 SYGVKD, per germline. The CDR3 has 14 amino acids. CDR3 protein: CAITRDLQNSPLHF.

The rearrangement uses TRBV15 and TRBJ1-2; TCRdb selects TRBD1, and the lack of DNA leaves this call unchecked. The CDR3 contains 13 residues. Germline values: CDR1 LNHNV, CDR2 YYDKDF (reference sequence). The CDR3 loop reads CATSMGTTYGYTF. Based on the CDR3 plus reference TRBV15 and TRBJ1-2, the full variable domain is DAMVIQNPRYQVTQFGKPVTLSCSQTLNHNVMYWYQQKSSQAPKLLFHYYDKDFNNEADTPDNFQSRRPNTSFCFLDIRSPGLGDTAMYLCATSMGTTYGYTFGSGTRLTVV.

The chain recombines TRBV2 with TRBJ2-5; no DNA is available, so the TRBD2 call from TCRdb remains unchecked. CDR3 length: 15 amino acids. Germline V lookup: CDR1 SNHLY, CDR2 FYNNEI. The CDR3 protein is CASSARLAGAETQYF.

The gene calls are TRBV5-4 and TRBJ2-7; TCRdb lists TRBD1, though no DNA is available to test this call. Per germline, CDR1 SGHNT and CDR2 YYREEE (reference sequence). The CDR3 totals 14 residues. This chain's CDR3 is CASSTGQGSSEQYF.

The chain's CDR3 is CASSTGQSGVTGELFF. The chain combines TRBV5-1 with TRBJ2-2; TCRdb proposes TRBD1, but this gene call is untestable without DNA. This CDR3 contains 16 residues. The germline V gene has CDR1 SGHRS and CDR2 YFSETQ.

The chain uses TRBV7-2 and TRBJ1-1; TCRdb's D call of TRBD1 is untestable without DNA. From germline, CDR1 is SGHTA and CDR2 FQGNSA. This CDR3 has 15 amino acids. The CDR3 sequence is CASEYGTGVRTEAFF.

This CDR3 is CSVLLTGTDTQYF. The V call is TRBV20-1, the J call TRBJ2-3. The CDR3 runs 13 residues. In germline, CDR1 is DFQATT, CDR2 SNEGSKA (reference sequence).

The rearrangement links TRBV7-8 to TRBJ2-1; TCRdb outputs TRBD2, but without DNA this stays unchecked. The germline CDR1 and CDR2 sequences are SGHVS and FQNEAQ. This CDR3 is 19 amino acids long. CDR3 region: CASMGPGLAGTSSYNEQFF.

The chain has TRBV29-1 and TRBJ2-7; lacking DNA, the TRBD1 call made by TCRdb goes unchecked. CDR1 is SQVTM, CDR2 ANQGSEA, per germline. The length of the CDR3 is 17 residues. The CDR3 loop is CSALTGQPATFSYEQYF.

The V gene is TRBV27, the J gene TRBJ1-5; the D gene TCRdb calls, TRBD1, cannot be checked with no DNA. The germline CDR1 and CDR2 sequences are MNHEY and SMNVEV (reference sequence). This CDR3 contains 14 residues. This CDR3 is CASSPLPPNQPQHF.

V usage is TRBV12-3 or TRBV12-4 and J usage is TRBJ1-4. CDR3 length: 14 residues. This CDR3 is CASSHSSSGEKLFF.

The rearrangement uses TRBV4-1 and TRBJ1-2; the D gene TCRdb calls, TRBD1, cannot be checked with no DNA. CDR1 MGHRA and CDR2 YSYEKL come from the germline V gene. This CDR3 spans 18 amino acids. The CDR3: CASRKGLTGASSNYGYTF.

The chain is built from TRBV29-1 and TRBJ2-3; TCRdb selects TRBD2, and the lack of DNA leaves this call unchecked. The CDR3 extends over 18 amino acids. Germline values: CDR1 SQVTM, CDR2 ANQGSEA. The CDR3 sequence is CSVRVETSGGSPTDTQYF.

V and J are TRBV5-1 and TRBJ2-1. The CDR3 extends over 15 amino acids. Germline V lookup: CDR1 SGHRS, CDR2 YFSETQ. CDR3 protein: CASSLAHSTVDEQFF.

CDR3 protein: CASSVAPINTEAFF. The chain employs TRBV6-1 and TRBJ1-1. CDR3 length: 14 residues. The germline V gene has CDR1 MNHNS and CDR2 SASEGT.

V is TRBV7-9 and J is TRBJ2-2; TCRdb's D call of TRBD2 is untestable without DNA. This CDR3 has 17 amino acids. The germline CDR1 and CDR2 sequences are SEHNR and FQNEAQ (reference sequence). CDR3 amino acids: CASSVGSNHLPTGELFF.

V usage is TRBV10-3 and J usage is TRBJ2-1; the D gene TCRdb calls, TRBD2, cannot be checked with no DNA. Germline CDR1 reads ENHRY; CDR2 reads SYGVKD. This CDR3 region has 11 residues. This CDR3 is CAISPASEQFF.

This CDR3 is CASSSLSPQHF. The chain is built from TRBV12-3 or TRBV12-4 and TRBJ1-5. This CDR3 has 11 residues.

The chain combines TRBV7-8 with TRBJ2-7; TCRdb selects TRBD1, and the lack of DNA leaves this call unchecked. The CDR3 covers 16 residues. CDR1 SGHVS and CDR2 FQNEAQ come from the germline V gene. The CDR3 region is CASSSTRGGRSYEQYF.

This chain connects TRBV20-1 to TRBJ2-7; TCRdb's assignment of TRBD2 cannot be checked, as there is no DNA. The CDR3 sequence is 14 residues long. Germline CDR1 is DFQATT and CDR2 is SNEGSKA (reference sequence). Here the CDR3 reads CSVPAGGISYEQYF.

The chain's CDR3 is CAWSLGYEQYF. The chain joins TRBV30 to TRBJ2-7. This CDR3 has 11 amino acids. The germline CDR1 and CDR2 sequences are GTSNPN and SVGIG (reference sequence).

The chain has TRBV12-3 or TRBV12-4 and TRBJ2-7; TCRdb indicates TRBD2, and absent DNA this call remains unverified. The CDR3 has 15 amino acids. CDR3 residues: CASSGRLAGSNEQYF.

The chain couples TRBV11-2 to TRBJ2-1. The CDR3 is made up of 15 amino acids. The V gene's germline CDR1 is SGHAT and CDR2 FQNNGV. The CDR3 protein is CASSFGGGDYNEQFF.